A selection of T cell receptor beta chains follows, all from one sample in a study of vaccination and CD4 T cells after COVID-19. No antigen has been assigned to these receptors. TCRdb fed the PCR reads into MiXCR, producing one record per CDR3 protein. The sample gives roughly 7,500 distinct CDR3 sequences, roughly half of which show up once; approximately 21% is in the top ten. The sequenced sample consisted of CD4+ T cells from blood, cultured in vitro. The receptor set was obtained from a human donor who had recovered from COVID-19. The CDR3 runs from the conserved cysteine through the conserved F or W. The D gene is left open where the match is weak. Clone sizes are given selectively: once, few, many, or a class where the clone is expanded.

j_gene: TRBJ2-4; v_gene: TRBV5-1; d_gene: -; abundance: -; CDR3nt: TGCGCCAGCAGCTTGGTGGGCTCCCAAAACATTCAGTACTTC; CDR3aa: CASSLVGSQNIQYF
j_gene: TRBJ2-1; v_gene: TRBV29-1; d_gene: TRBD2; abundance: -; CDR3nt: TGCAGCGGGAAGGGAGGTAGCGGGAAGGGCAATGAGCAGTTCTTC; CDR3aa: CSGKGGSGKGNEQFF
j_gene: TRBJ1-5; v_gene: TRBV6-2/TRBV6-3; d_gene: -; abundance: few; CDR3nt: TGTGCCAGCAGCCGCTGGGACCAGCCCCAGCATTTT; CDR3aa: CASSRWDQPQHF
j_gene: TRBJ1-2; v_gene: TRBV6-1; d_gene: -; abundance: -; CDR3nt: TGTGCCAGCCAGACAGGCGGGGGTGGCTACACCTTC; CDR3aa: CASQTGGGGYTF
j_gene: TRBJ2-7; v_gene: TRBV20-1; d_gene: -; abundance: -; CDR3nt: TGCAGTGCTAGAAGACAGGAGTGGCAGTACTTC; CDR3aa: CSARRQEWQYF
j_gene: TRBJ2-7; v_gene: TRBV6-2/TRBV6-3; d_gene: -; abundance: -; CDR3nt: TGTGCCAGCAGTTACGGGCGGATTACCTACGAGCAGTACTTC; CDR3aa: CASSYGRITYEQYF
j_gene: TRBJ1-5; v_gene: TRBV28; d_gene: -; abundance: -; CDR3nt: TGTGCCAGCACCCGGGTCAGGACAGTAAATCAGCCCCAGCATTTT; CDR3aa: CASTRVRTVNQPQHF
j_gene: TRBJ1-5; v_gene: TRBV7-2; d_gene: -; abundance: -; CDR3nt: TGTGCCAGCAGCTCCGGGGCCCCAGGGGGCAATCAGCCCCAGCATTTT; CDR3aa: CASSSGAPGGNQPQHF
j_gene: TRBJ1-2; v_gene: TRBV20-1; d_gene: -; abundance: -; CDR3nt: TGCAGTTTCGGCACAGCCAATAACTATGGCTACACCTTC; CDR3aa: CSFGTANNYGYTF
j_gene: TRBJ2-2; v_gene: TRBV7-2; d_gene: TRBD2; abundance: few; CDR3nt: TGTGCCAGCAGCTTACTAGCGGGGGGCACCGGGGAGCTGTTTTTT; CDR3aa: CASSLLAGGTGELFF
j_gene: TRBJ1-6; v_gene: TRBV20-1; d_gene: TRBD1; abundance: few; CDR3nt: TGCAGTGCTAGTAGGGACAGACATAATTCACCCCTCCACTTT; CDR3aa: CSASRDRHNSPLHF
j_gene: TRBJ1-2; v_gene: TRBV23-1; d_gene: TRBD1; abundance: few; CDR3nt: TGCGCCAGCAGGGGAGGGGGCTTGACCTATGGCTACACCTTC; CDR3aa: CASRGGGLTYGYTF
j_gene: TRBJ1-6; v_gene: TRBV4-3; d_gene: -; abundance: -; CDR3nt: TGCGCCAGCAGCCAAGTGGTGGGGCGGGGGAGTATCCTCCACTTT; CDR3aa: CASSQVVGRGSILHF
j_gene: TRBJ1-1; v_gene: TRBV7-3; d_gene: -; abundance: once; CDR3nt: TGTGCCAGCAGCTTACGCATGAACACTGAAGCTTTCTTT; CDR3aa: CASSLRMNTEAFF
j_gene: TRBJ2-7; v_gene: TRBV19; d_gene: -; abundance: -; CDR3nt: TGTGCCAGTAGTTCGAGCGTCAACGAGCAGTACTTC; CDR3aa: CASSSSVNEQYF
j_gene: TRBJ2-6; v_gene: TRBV7-9; d_gene: -; abundance: -; CDR3nt: TGTGCCAGCAGCTTAGAGGTTTGGGGGCCGGGACGTCGTAGCTCTGGGGCCAACGTCCTGACTTTC; CDR3aa: CASSLEVWGPGRRSSGANVLTF
j_gene: TRBJ2-3; v_gene: TRBV27; d_gene: -; abundance: few; CDR3nt: TGTGCCAGCACCAGCGGGCGCACAGATACGCAGTATTTT; CDR3aa: CASTSGRTDTQYF
j_gene: TRBJ2-5; v_gene: TRBV5-5; d_gene: -; abundance: few; CDR3nt: TGTGCCAGCAGCTCACTCGGTAGACTAGGGGCAGAGACCCAGTACTTC; CDR3aa: CASSSLGRLGAETQYF
j_gene: TRBJ2-2; v_gene: TRBV29-1; d_gene: -; abundance: once; CDR3nt: TGCAGCGTTGAAGGGGGGACCGGGGAGCTGTTTTTT; CDR3aa: CSVEGGTGELFF
j_gene: TRBJ1-2; v_gene: TRBV29-1; d_gene: -; abundance: -; CDR3nt: TGCAGCGTTGAGCTTTTGGGAATCGGTGGCTACACCTTC; CDR3aa: CSVELLGIGGYTF
j_gene: TRBJ2-7; v_gene: TRBV24-1; d_gene: -; abundance: few; CDR3nt: TGTGCCACCAGTCCCGGTCTCGGACAGAACTACGAGCAGTACTTC; CDR3aa: CATSPGLGQNYEQYF
j_gene: TRBJ1-2; v_gene: TRBV5-4; d_gene: -; abundance: -; CDR3nt: TGTGCCAGCAGCTCAAGCTATGGCTACACCTTC; CDR3aa: CASSSSYGYTF
j_gene: TRBJ1-2; v_gene: TRBV19; d_gene: -; abundance: hyperexpanded; CDR3nt: TGTGCCAGTAGTATAGATCGAGCAGGGAGGTATGGCTACACCTTC; CDR3aa: CASSIDRAGRYGYTF
j_gene: TRBJ2-3; v_gene: TRBV30; d_gene: -; abundance: -; CDR3nt: TGTGCCTGGACGAGTGGGGGAGTCACAGATACGCAGTATTTT; CDR3aa: CAWTSGGVTDTQYF